This paragraph reports one T cell receptor beta chain. Antigen: not known. With a much larger clone just one base away, this may be a read error. Generation of TCR beta libraries employed quantitative 5'-RACE incorporating molecular barcodes. MiXCR, applied by TCRdb to the 5' RACE reads, yields one record per CDR3 protein. Altogether about 840,000 distinct CDR3 sequences are present, approximately 12% being singletons, with the ten largest covering just over 0.5%. The CDR3 spans 11 residues. V dropped 5 bases and J dropped 5 bases, with 4 bases sitting between them. This entry comes from a study of CD8 T cells in ankylosing spondylitis. General study results and limits: Typical of ankylosing spondylitis blood, it appeared, was a TCR beta motif of eight highly homologous variants. Disease-associated clonotypes exhibited CD8+ identity and were relatively infrequent in peripheral blood. Both synovial fluid and blood in reactive arthritis had previously been reported to carry some motif variants. The authors reported significant enrichment of disease-linked clones in matched ankylosing spondylitis synovial fluid.

J is TRBJ2-1 and V is TRBV12-3 or TRBV12-4; D not resolved. The sequenced material came from blood, either unsorted or a sorted T cell fraction (not recorded which). The sequence was collected from a male donor with ankylosing spondylitis. CDR3 protein: CASSGDNEQFF. The CDR3 bases are TGTGCCAGCAGTGGGGACAATGAGCAGTTCTTC.